The 17 T cell receptor beta chains listed next were all sequenced from one sample in a study of blood T cell repertoires in COVID-19. The data were produced by immunoSEQ multiplex PCR, yet TCRdb's version contains in-frame clones alone and is incomplete. The data show a few hundred thousand clones, with about 85% seen just once and over 9.5% held by the top ten. Sequenced sample: peripheral blood. The receptors shown here come from a woman aged 18-29 years who had recovered from COVID-19.

The CDR3 loop is CASSYRESPEAFF. In DNA, the CDR3 is TGTGCCAGCAGTTACCGGGAGAGCCCTGAAGCTTTCTTT. The rearrangement links TRBV6-6 to TRBJ1-1; no clear D. CDR3 size: 13 residues. Trimming removed 2 bases from V and 6 bases from J, with 10 bases in between. Germline-derived CDR1 and CDR2 are MNHNY and SVGAGI (reference sequence).

This rearrangement joins TRBV9 to TRBJ2-1; no reliable D call. The CDR3 runs to 15 residues. Germline assignment: CDR1 SGDLS and CDR2 YYNGEE. V was clipped by 4 bases and J by 2 bases, with 13 bases between them. CDR3: CASSLQGGAYNEQFF. CDR3 nucleotides: TGTGCCAGCAGCCTTCAAGGTGGAGCCTACAATGAGCAGTTCTTC.

V usage is TRBV2 and J usage is TRBJ1-5; TRBD1 agrees at 8 bases. The V segment lost 6 bases and the J segment 0 bases; nucleotides outside the gene matches: 13. The germline V gene encodes CDR1 SNHLY and CDR2 FYNNEI. CDR3 length: 18 residues. The CDR3 region is CASSDSGTGGHSNQPQHF. The CDR3, as DNA: TGTGCCAGCAGCGATTCCGGGACAGGTGGTCATAGCAATCAGCCCCAGCATTTT.

V usage is TRBV2 and J usage is TRBJ2-7; TRBD1 is a possible D gene (7 bases). Deletions cut 0 bases from V and 4 bases from J, with 13 bases between. Germline-derived CDR1 and CDR2 are SNHLY and FYNNEI. This CDR3 spans 15 amino acids. CDR3 sequence: CASSEARGQLYEQYF. The CDR3, as DNA: TGTGCCAGCAGTGAAGCGCGGGGACAGCTTTACGAGCAGTACTTC. Supplemented by reference TRBV2 and TRBJ2-7, the full variable domain reads EPEVTQTPSHQVTQMGQEVILRCVPISNHLYFYWYRQILGQKVEFLVSFYNNEISEKSEIFDDQFSVERPDGSNFTLKIRSTKLEDSAMYFCASSEARGQLYEQYFGPGTRLTVT.

The chain recombines TRBV6-6 with TRBJ2-5; tentative D call: TRBD2 (5 bases). Trimming took off 4 bases at V and 1 base at J, with 16 bases between the two ends. Germline V lookup: CDR1 MNHNY, CDR2 SVGAGI (reference sequence). The CDR3 runs 16 residues. In DNA, the CDR3 is TGTGCCAGCAGTTCCATGACTACGCACGGCCAAGAGACCCAGTACTTC. It yields the protein CASSSMTTHGQETQYF.

The chain recombines TRBV2 with TRBJ2-3, with D possibly being TRBD2 (6 bases). The germline V gene encodes CDR1 SNHLY and CDR2 FYNNEI. Trimming shortened V by 7 bases and J by 7 bases, and 21 bases separated the two germline ends. CDR3 length equals 15 residues. The CDR3 is CASTRRREPPHTQYF. For the CDR3, the DNA is TGTGCCAGCACCCGGAGGAGGGAGCCACCCCATACGCAGTATTTT.

The V call is TRBV20-1, the J call TRBJ2-1; 10 bases agree with TRBD2. The CDR3 totals 15 residues. CDR1 is DFQATT and CDR2 is SNEGSKA in the germline V gene (reference sequence). J lost 3 bases, V lost 3 bases, and 5 bases had no gene match. The CDR3 DNA follows: TGCAGTGCTAGTCAAGCTAGCGGGAGCTACAATGAGCAGTTCTTC. Translated: CSASQASGSYNEQFF.

The chain has TRBV18 and TRBJ1-2; 11 bases line up with TRBD1. The CDR3 sequence is 11 residues long. Losses at the gene ends were 2 bases for V and 13 bases for J; bases not matched to a gene: 0. The germline V gene encodes CDR1 KGHSH and CDR2 LQKENI. The CDR3 loop is CASSPGTGGTF. DNA of the CDR3: TGTGCCAGCTCACCAGGGACAGGGGGCACCTTC.

This clone was found a few times. The rearrangement joins TRBV19 to TRBJ1-1; TRBD1 might be the D (6 bases). The germline gives CDR1 LNHDA, CDR2 SQIVND (reference sequence). V was shortened by 3 bases and J by 11 bases, with 10 bases between the two germline ends. This CDR3 region has 11 residues. CDR3 nucleotide sequence: TGTGCCAGTAGTATTGGCAGGGGCGCTTTCTTT. This translates into CASSIGRGAFF.

This chain links TRBV24-1 with TRBJ2-1; TRBD2 matches at 8 bases. Germline V CDR1 and CDR2: KGHDR, SFDVKD. The junction had 13 bases not matched to a gene; V was cut back by 2 bases and J by 8 bases. CDR3 length equals 17 residues. CDR3 protein: CATSDSGSAGVVDEQFF. CDR3 coding DNA: TGTGCCACCAGTGATTCGGGCTCAGCGGGAGTCGTAGATGAGCAGTTCTTC.

The chain couples TRBV30 to TRBJ2-7; D is unclear. CDR3 length: 11 residues. Looked up from germline, CDR1 is GTSNPN and CDR2 is SVGIG (reference sequence). V lost 3 bases to trimming and J lost 4 bases, with 7 bases between them. The CDR3 sequence is CAWSPEYEQYF. The CDR3 bases are TGTGCCTGGAGCCCCGAGTACGAGCAGTACTTC. The variable domain in full, completed from reference TRBV30 and TRBJ2-7, reads SQTIHQWPATLVQPVGSPLSLECTVEGTSNPNLYWYRQAAGRGLQLLFYSVGIGQISSEVPQNLSASRPQDRQFILSSKKLLLSDSGFYLCAWSPEYEQYFGPGTRLTVT.

This clone was observed a few times. The chain combines TRBV3-1 (or the pseudogene TRBV3-2) with TRBJ1-2; D is perhaps TRBD1 (5 bases). This CDR3 has 12 residues. Trimming took 5 bases from V and 7 from J, leaving 11 bases between them. The germline V gene encodes CDR1 LGHDT and CDR2 YNNKEL (reference sequence). As DNA, the CDR3 is TGTGCCAGCAGCGCGGGGGGAACTGGCTACACCTTC. Translation gives CASSAGGTGYTF.

J is TRBJ1-1 and V is TRBV12-3 or TRBV12-4; the D gene is possibly TRBD1 (5 bases). This CDR3 spans 13 amino acids. Trimming shortened V by 8 bases and J by 5 bases, and 15 bases separated the two germline ends. This CDR3 is CASDPREWTEAFF. The CDR3 DNA is TGTGCCAGCGATCCCAGGGAATGGACTGAAGCTTTCTTT.

The V and J genes are TRBV18 and TRBJ1-1, with D tentatively TRBD1 (6 bases). The ends were cut back, 3 bases at V and 1 base at J, with 9 bases in the middle. Germline loops: CDR1 KGHSH, CDR2 LQKENI. The CDR3 spans 14 residues. The CDR3 coding sequence is TGTGCCAGCTCACCCCGGACAGAGAACACTGAAGCTTTCTTT. Translation gives CASSPRTENTEAFF.

V and J are TRBV7-9 and TRBJ2-3; TRBD1 matches at 9 bases. V gave up 6 bases and J gave up 6 bases; unmatched junction bases: 1. Germline CDR1 reads SEHNR; CDR2 reads FQNEAQ (reference sequence). The CDR3 loop spans 12 amino acids. CDR3 protein: CASRQGADTQYF. The CDR3 DNA follows: TGTGCCAGCAGACAGGGGGCTGATACGCAGTATTTT.

The chain is built from TRBV7-9 and TRBJ2-3, with D maybe TRBD1 (5 bases). In germline, CDR1 is SEHNR, CDR2 FQNEAQ (reference sequence). The CDR3 has 13 amino acids. The germline V and J ends were trimmed by 4 bases and 8 bases, with 13 bases remaining between them. CDR3 sequence: CASSSRQSGTQYF. The CDR3 DNA is TGTGCCAGCAGCTCCAGACAGTCGGGTACGCAGTATTTT. Drawing the rest from reference TRBV7-9 and TRBJ2-3, the complete variable domain is DTGVSQNPRHKITKRGQNVTFRCDPISEHNRLYWYRQTLGQGPEFLTYFQNEAQLEKSRLLSDRFSAERPKGSFSTLEIQRTEQGDSAMYLCASSSRQSGTQYFGPGTRLTVL.

In DNA form, the CDR3 reads TGTGCCAGCAGTGTTACTAGTCACCCTTTCTACGAGCAGTACTTC. It yields the protein CASSVTSHPFYEQYF. This chain connects TRBV27 to TRBJ2-7; the D gene is possibly TRBD2 (5 bases). The V end lost 5 bases, the J end lost 3 bases, and 17 bases lay between the germline ends. Germline values: CDR1 MNHEY, CDR2 SMNVEV (reference sequence). CDR3 length equals 15 residues.